The rows below give T cell receptor beta chains drawn from one sample of a study of OX40 agonist ivuxolimab in advanced cancers. Data came from immunoSEQ multiplex PCR; TCRdb stores just in-frame clones and leaves some out. Of approximately 90,000 clones listed, about 83% are singletons. This material consisted of CD4+ or CD8+ T cells sorted from blood, taken in a trial of the OX40 agonist ivuxolimab. These receptors all stem from an adult with an advanced solid tumor such as melanoma, head and neck, liver or kidney cancer. Each CDR3 is given with its conserved first and last residue. The D gene is left open where the match is weak. The size entry is marked missing in some rows and otherwise reads once, few, many or a size class.

d_call clone_size j_call v_call cdr3_nt cdr3_aa
TRBD1 . TRBJ1-2 TRBV7-2 TGTGCCAGCAGCTTAGCGGCAGGGGGCGGTGGCTACACCTTC CASSLAAGGGGYTF
TRBD1 . TRBJ2-5 TRBV7-2 TGTGCCAGCAGCCCCCGGACAGGGCTTACGGGGACCCAGTACTTC CASSPRTGLTGTQYF
. . TRBJ2-7 TRBV2 TGTGCCAGCAGTGAAAGGACGAACTACGAGCAGTACTTC CASSERTNYEQYF
TRBD1 . TRBJ2-3 TRBV9 TGTGCCAGCAGCGTAGTGGGACAGATTGACACAGATACGCAGTATTTT CASSVVGQIDTDTQYF
. . TRBJ1-6 TRBV7-3 TGTGCCAGCAGCTTAAATCCCAATTCACCCCTCCACTTT CASSLNPNSPLHF
TRBD2 once TRBJ2-1 TRBV9 TGTGCCAGCAGCGTAGGGGCCCTAGCGGGGCGTGAGCAGTTCTTC CASSVGALAGREQFF
. . TRBJ2-6 TRBV4-2 TGTGCCAGCAGCTTGGCGGGACCCCTTTCTGGGGCCAACGTCCTGACTTTC CASSLAGPLSGANVLTF
. . TRBJ2-1 TRBV5-4 TGTGCCAGCAGCGGGTACAGGGCTGCTGGTGAGCAGTTCTTC CASSGYRAAGEQFF
. few TRBJ2-5 TRBV7-9 TGTGCCAGCAGCTCTTCGGTTCTCGGATTCGGGGAGACCCAGTACTTC CASSSSVLGFGETQYF
. . TRBJ2-7 TRBV7-2 TGTGCCAGCAGCTTAGCGGCGGTCTCCTACGAGCAGTACTTC CASSLAAVSYEQYF
TRBD2 medium-sized TRBJ2-7 TRBV2 TGTGCCAGCACCCAGGGACTAGCAGCCTACGAGCAGTACTTC CASTQGLAAYEQYF
. . TRBJ2-2 TRBV6-1 TGTGCCAGCCATTCCGACACGACCGGGGAGCTGTTTTTT CASHSDTTGELFF
TRBD1 few TRBJ1-1 TRBV27 TGTGCCAGCAGTTCCCCGGGACAGGGTTTGAACACTGAAGCTTTCTTT CASSSPGQGLNTEAFF
. . TRBJ2-4 TRBV7-3 TGTGCCAGCAGCTTAGGGGGGCGGAACATTCAGTACTTC CASSLGGRNIQYF
TRBD2 . TRBJ2-5 TRBV5-1 TGCGCCAGCAGCTTGGCTAGCGGGGGGACGCAAGAGACCCAGTACTTC CASSLASGGTQETQYF
TRBD1 . TRBJ2-2 TRBV19 TGTGCCAGTAGTATAAGACAGGGGTTCCAGTACACCGGGGAGCTGTTTTTT CASSIRQGFQYTGELFF
. . TRBJ1-4 TRBV19 TGTGCCAGTAGTCACCTTGCAACTAATGAAAAACTGTTTTTT CASSHLATNEKLFF
. once TRBJ2-1 TRBV9 TGTGCCAGCAGCGTAGTAGCTAGTGATGTAAATGAGCAGTTCTTC CASSVVASDVNEQFF
. . TRBJ2-1 TRBV9 TGTGCCAGCAGCGTAAGTCCTTACAATGAGCAGTTCTTC CASSVSPYNEQFF
. . TRBJ2-2 TRBV10-1 TGCGCCAGCAGTGAGTCGGCAGGAACGAACACCGGGGAGCTGTTTTTT CASSESAGTNTGELFF
. . TRBJ1-2 TRBV25-1 TGTGCCAGCAGAGGGACGGATACCTATGGCTACACCTTC CASRGTDTYGYTF
TRBD1 . TRBJ1-6 TRBV5-5 TGTGCCAGCAGCTTCGGGACAGATAATTCACCCCTCCACTTT CASSFGTDNSPLHF
. . TRBJ1-6 TRBV9 TGTGCCAGCAGCTTGAGTACTGACTCACCCCTCCACTTT CASSLSTDSPLHF
TRBD2 . TRBJ2-7 TRBV5-3 TGTGCCAGAAGCCCGAACCGGGACATTGGACTAGCGGGAACTTACGAGCAGTACTTC CARSPNRDIGLAGTYEQYF
. . TRBJ1-1 TRBV6-5 TGTGCCAGCAGTTGGGACCCCTACGGTAGAGGCACTGAAGCTTTCTTT CASSWDPYGRGTEAFF
. . TRBJ1-6 TRBV30 TGTGCCTGGAGTTTCGGGGGGGAGAATTCACCCCTCCACTTT CAWSFGGENSPLHF
TRBD2 . TRBJ2-7 TRBV5-4 TGTGCCAGCAGCTTCGAATCGCTAGCGGGAGCATCCTACGAGCAGTACTTC CASSFESLAGASYEQYF
. . TRBJ1-1 TRBV30 TGTGCCTGGAGTGTCTCCCGGGACTCCCCCGGGGCTTTCTTT CAWSVSRDSPGAFF
. . TRBJ2-1 TRBV5-1 TGCGCCAGCAGCCTTAACTACAATGAGCAGTTCTTC CASSLNYNEQFF
. . TRBJ2-5 TRBV2 TGTGCCAGCAGACGGGAATGGAGTGAGACCCAGTACTTC CASRREWSETQYF
TRBD2 . TRBJ2-1 TRBV7-9 TGTGCCAGCAGCTTCGGACTAGCGGGAGGCTGGGATGAGCAGTTCTTC CASSFGLAGGWDEQFF
TRBD2 . TRBJ2-5 TRBV28 TGTGCCAGCAGAACCACACTAGCGGGGGGGAGAGAGACCCAGTACTTC CASRTTLAGGRETQYF
. . TRBJ2-1 TRBV29-1 TGCAGCGTTTCTCGGACGGAATACAATGAGCAGTTCTTC CSVSRTEYNEQFF
TRBD2 . TRBJ2-7 TRBV13 TGTGCCAGCAGCAGAAACCGGGAGGCCGGGCAGTACTTC CASSRNREAGQYF
. once TRBJ2-3 TRBV11-3 TGTGCCAGCAGCTTAGGCGGGGTACAGAGCACAGATACGCAGTATTTT CASSLGGVQSTDTQYF
. few TRBJ2-7 TRBV7-9 TGTGCCAGCAGGATCTCGGGGGCCTACGAGCAGTACTTC CASRISGAYEQYF
. . TRBJ1-1 TRBV6-6 TGTGCCAGCAGTTACGGGAAACTAATGAACACTGAAGCTTTCTTT CASSYGKLMNTEAFF
. . TRBJ2-1 TRBV18 TGTGCCAGCTCACCACCCGGGGTAGGCTACAATGAGCAGTTCTTC CASSPPGVGYNEQFF
TRBD2 . TRBJ2-3 TRBV7-3 TGTGCCAGCAGCTTAATGGGACTAGAAGGCACAGATACGCAGTATTTT CASSLMGLEGTDTQYF
TRBD2 . TRBJ2-1 TRBV5-4 TGTGCCAGCAGCTTAACTAGCGGCACCTACAATGAGCAGTTCTTC CASSLTSGTYNEQFF
. . TRBJ2-3 TRBV7-2 TGTGCCAGCAGCTTGGGCAGGGTTCTTACCACAGATACGCGGTATTTT CASSLGRVLTTDTRYF
. few TRBJ1-5 TRBV28 TGTGCCACCATCGTAGCTAGTCAGCCCCAGCATTTT CATIVASQPQHF
. . TRBJ1-4 TRBV6-5 TGTGCCAGCAGTTATTCTTCGATTAATGAAAAACTGTTTTTT CASSYSSINEKLFF